This T cell receptor (beta chain) comes out of a study of cytomegalovirus exposure and HLA in healthy donors. The method was immunoSEQ multiplex PCR; TCRdb's version includes in-frame clones alone and lacks a portion of them. This table holds 120,000 or so clones, almost 90% found once. V gave up 7 bases and J gave up 5 bases, with 18 bases separating them. Germline V gene lookup returns CDR1 WSHSY and CDR2 SAAADI. This CDR3 is built from 14 residues. The sample comprised PBMCs. The sequence was collected from a man younger than 45 in good health and CMV-seronegative. This chain joins TRBV10-2 and TRBJ2-7; the D gene is possibly TRBD2 (5 bases). CDR3 in amino acids: CASMLREAAHEQYF. The CDR3 nucleotides are TGCGCCAGCATGCTTCGAGAAGCGGCCCACGAGCAGTACTTC.